This T cell receptor (beta chain) appears in the sequencing data of a study of blood T cells in healthy people across ages (dated by TCRdb to 2013 to 2016). In terms of the full investigation: In model experiments, template switching captured about one uniquely barcoded TCR beta cDNA molecule for every two T cells. To avoid experimental bias, donors of different ages were spread randomly across the sequencing lanes. The study measured age-related changes in TCR beta repertoire diversity using deep sequencing normalized with unique cDNA molecular identifiers. Two additional independent replicas of 1 million unique cDNA reads from the same blood draw were analyzed for two donors (one aged 18 to 30 and one aged 80 or older). Donors were grouped into four age groups: young (average approximately 16 years), middle-aged (around 39), aged (about 59) and long-lived (about 82).

The donors were about 40 Caucasian individuals from Russia, aged roughly 6 to 90 years, who were systemically healthy. Each donor gave about 11 milliliters of peripheral blood, drawn into EDTA-treated Vacutainer tubes. Ficoll-Paque density-gradient centrifugation was used to isolate PBMCs, with at least 6.5 million obtained per sample. Trizol reagent was used to extract total RNA from the PBMCs, yielding at least 5 micrograms per sample. The percentages of naive CD45RAhigh/CD27high T cells were determined by flow cytometry on a PBMC aliquot from every donor. What the research found in general, with its limitations: The long-lived group showed more naive CD4+ T cells, fewer expanded clones and increased TCR diversity than the aged group, suggesting age selection. Since profiling was done on bulk unsorted PBMCs, naive and antigen-experienced compartments could not be conclusively compared. A strong correlation was found between observed TCR beta diversity and the percentage of naive T cells measured by flow cytometry. As age increased, observed TCR beta diversity per million T cells dropped in a roughly linear way, and a significant reduction was already evident by age approximately 40. Total diversity estimates from one million sequenced T cells were considered lower bounds and underestimates. Because donor CMV infection status was unknown, age-related changes in expanded clonotypes were potentially confounded.

Concerning this clonotype itself: The clone's antigen remains unknown. No base-level quality is on record; no much larger clone is a single base apart.

The library came from 5' RACE. Instrument used: Illumina HiSeq 2500. The second PCR ran for roughly 7 to 11 cycles and used a J-beta primer mix along with a sample-barcoded 5' primer. Each TCR beta cDNA molecule received a unique molecular identifier from a template-switch 5' adaptor carrying 12 random nucleotides. Each sample yielded at least 3 million CDR3-containing paired-end reads. The Mint cDNA synthesis kit, primed by a TRBC-specific oligonucleotide, was used to synthesize first-strand cDNA from all RNA. Following uracil-DNA glycosylase treatment, a first 18-cycle PCR with universal primers M1SS and BC2_uni_R was performed on all cDNA. Under the source paper's analysis protocol: Normalization of each sample was performed by random selection of 1 million high-quality reads, each carrying a distinct molecular identifier. Reads with shared molecular identifiers were discarded instead of being binned into consensus sequences. CDR3 identification, clonotype clustering and error correction used MiTCR with a Q25 quality threshold and the strictest error-elimination algorithm. A nonparametric unseen species model with Euler transformation was used to estimate a lower bound on total TCR beta diversity. TCRdb reran the public reads through fastp at Q25 and MiXCR, keeping productive beta chains. Each CDR3 protein gets just one entry, which takes the most common genes and DNA from the rows behind it. None of the V and J calls come from the authors' own analysis; TCRdb made them. The sample table holds 600,000 or so distinct CDR3 sequences, of which less than 35% were seen once. The top ten clones comprise approximately 14% of the sample.

This receptor was obtained from a woman of 80 years or more in good health. Source material: blood.

The nucleotide sequence reads as follows: TGTGCCAGCAGTGAAGTACCAACAGGGGCAAGTAATCAGCCCCAGCATTTT. Its protein is CASSEVPTGASNQPQHF. In this chain, TRBV6-1 is recombined with TRBJ1-5; 7 central nucleotides agree with TRBD1. The germline V gene yields MNHNS for CDR1 and SASEGT for CDR2. The V end gives up 1 base and the J end 4 bases, leaving 10 bases in the junction not matched to a gene. Reading from cysteine to phenylalanine, the CDR3 counts 17 amino acids. Just the 51-base CDR3 DNA is kept, in frame starting at base 1.